A selection of T cell receptor beta chains follows, all from one sample in a study of T cell responses to AZD1222 COVID-19 vaccine. The method was immunoSEQ multiplex PCR; TCRdb's version includes in-frame clones alone and lacks a portion of them. Among fewer than 85,000 clones listed, roughly 88% were seen once. This material consisted of peripheral blood, taken on day 0 of AZD1222 vaccination. All receptors come from an adult in good health. CDR3s include the opening cysteine and the closing phenylalanine or tryptophan. Size is omitted from some rows. Given values are once, few, many or a class for expanded clones.

size	V	J	length	CDR3
.	TRBV5-5	TRBJ1-2	17	CASSLGAGASGGYGYTF
.	TRBV14	TRBJ2-2	13	CASSQEYTGELFF
.	TRBV15	TRBJ2-1	16	CATSRGGRVGDNEQFF
.	TRBV25-1	TRBJ2-7	11	CASRRSYEQYF
.	TRBV19	TRBJ1-6	16	CASSISGNLRNSPLHF
.	TRBV6-1	TRBJ2-1	19	CASSEPPGLGFSTYNEQFF
.	TRBV28	TRBJ1-5	15	CASSLQGATNQPQHF
.	TRBV10-2	TRBJ2-2	16	CASSESAPRHTGELFF
.	TRBV24-1	TRBJ2-1	14	CATSDSGQVYEQFF
once	TRBV6-6	TRBJ2-3	16	CASRRARTERTDTQYF
.	TRBV27	TRBJ2-1	15	CASSSLRDIFHQQFF
.	TRBV5-6	TRBJ1-5	15	CASSSDGIGNQPQHF
.	TRBV18	TRBJ2-1	16	CASSPRSVVGDNEQFF
.	TRBV6-4	TRBJ1-1	13	CASSDGMNTEAFF
.	TRBV7-2	TRBJ2-1	15	CASSLNGVAYNEQFF
.	TRBV30	TRBJ1-5	13	CAWSPDRNQPQHF
.	TRBV28	TRBJ1-1	15	CASSGGVLWNTEAFF
.	TRBV11-2	TRBJ2-3	14	CASSLGTATDTQYF
.	TRBV3-1/TRBV3-2	TRBJ2-7	13	CASSRLGLFEQYF
.	TRBV4-1	TRBJ1-2	13	CASSHRVWYGYTF
many	TRBV27	TRBJ2-2	16	CASSRARGSGTGELFF
.	TRBV6-4	TRBJ2-3	14	CASSLQGGTDTQYF
.	TRBV24-1	TRBJ2-1	16	CATSGRTERGYNEQFF
.	TRBV2	TRBJ1-5	16	CASGPGGPLSNQPQHF
.	TRBV27	TRBJ1-2	11	CAKGKNYGYTF
.	TRBV10-2	TRBJ1-1	14	CASDETGGYTEAFF
once	TRBV10-3	TRBJ1-2	14	CAISDNRENYGYTF
once	TRBV18	TRBJ2-2	12	CASSTGTGELFF
.	TRBV9	TRBJ2-5	15	CASSVGTSEEETQYF
.	TRBV28	TRBJ2-1	12	CASSPAYNEQFF
.	TRBV6-1	TRBJ1-5	15	CASSEVTSSTQPQHF
once	TRBV3-1/TRBV3-2	TRBJ2-2	17	CASSQGLRLEGTGELFF
.	TRBV5-1	TRBJ1-2	15	CASSLASGGDYGYTF
once	TRBV6-5	TRBJ2-1	13	CASTKDSYNEQFF
.	TRBV19	TRBJ2-3	16	CASSIDGAVSLDTQYF
.	TRBV7-9	TRBJ2-2	12	CASTPDTGELFF
.	TRBV6-2/TRBV6-3	TRBJ2-7	17	CASSYSVLLGQSYEQYF
once	TRBV7-9	TRBJ2-7	18	CASSFTHSTQGAAYEQYF
few	TRBV9	TRBJ2-3	14	CASSVAASTDTQYF
.	TRBV5-5	TRBJ2-3	18	CASSLVSTRTGGTDTQYF
.	TRBV4-1	TRBJ2-1	16	CASSQTSGVVWNEQFF
.	TRBV28	TRBJ1-2	13	CAGGTGGYGGYTF
.	TRBV28	TRBJ2-7	15	CASSRALANTYEQYF
.	TRBV18	TRBJ2-7	15	CASSPGSAVIHEQYF
.	TRBV5-1	TRBJ1-1	14	CASSLRDRVIEAFF
.	TRBV7-9	TRBJ1-1	13	CASSFSPGPGAFF
.	TRBV7-3	TRBJ1-1	16	CASSLLGMGGNTEAFF
.	TRBV7-2	TRBJ1-5	14	CASSQRAGVQPQHF
.	TRBV5-1	TRBJ2-2	15	CASSQGTGDTGELFF
once	TRBV7-2	TRBJ1-1	18	CASSPRALNRGGNTEAFF
.	TRBV4-1	TRBJ2-2	15	CASSQGHTNTGELFF
.	TRBV5-1	TRBJ2-3	15	CASSLEGKGTDTQYF
.	TRBV6-5	TRBJ1-1	14	CASRAGGRSTEAFF
.	TRBV28	TRBJ1-1	18	CASSFGKSKYRAPTEAFF
.	TRBV5-1	TRBJ2-6	20	CASSAPGTATHSSGANVLTF